Listed below are T cell receptor beta chains from one sample, sequenced in a study of identical twins. MiXCR, applied by TCRdb to the 5' RACE reads, yields one record per CDR3 protein. The top ten hold approximately 6.5% of the sample, which has approximately 300,000 distinct CDR3 sequences, roughly 10% seen once. This same sample was also taken into another study, of yellow fever vaccine responses in identical twins.

The sample consisted of CD8+ T cells sorted from blood. These receptor sequences come from a woman under 30 in good health. Both conserved end residues are part of each CDR3. The order of the fields is J gene, V gene, D gene, clone size, CDR3 protein, CDR3 DNA. D genes are given only for firm matches. Clone size appears in some rows only: once, few, many, or a class for an expanded clone.

j_call: TRBJ1-2; v_call: TRBV12-3/TRBV12-4; d_call: -; clone_size: many; cdr3_aa: CASSLWGNVNGYTF; cdr3_nt: TGTGCCAGCAGTTTATGGGGGAACGTTAATGGCTACACCTTC
j_call: TRBJ2-5; v_call: TRBV15; d_call: -; clone_size: -; cdr3_aa: CATSRVGHGVQETQYF; cdr3_nt: TGTGCCACCAGCAGGGTGGGTCACGGGGTTCAAGAGACCCAGTACTTC
j_call: TRBJ2-7; v_call: TRBV9; d_call: -; clone_size: -; cdr3_aa: CASSVTDYEQYF; cdr3_nt: TGTGCCAGCAGCGTAACAGACTACGAGCAGTACTTC
j_call: TRBJ2-7; v_call: TRBV12-3/TRBV12-4; d_call: -; clone_size: -; cdr3_aa: CASLTGSSYEQYF; cdr3_nt: TGTGCCAGCCTTACGGGGAGCTCCTACGAGCAGTACTTC
j_call: TRBJ2-1; v_call: TRBV3-1; d_call: TRBD2; clone_size: -; cdr3_aa: CASRVEQGASGRTPYNEQFF; cdr3_nt: TGTGCCAGCAGGGTAGAGCAGGGAGCTAGCGGGAGGACCCCCTACAATGAGCAGTTCTTC
j_call: TRBJ2-3; v_call: TRBV20-1; d_call: TRBD2; clone_size: many; cdr3_aa: CSANVPGLAGVGADTQYF; cdr3_nt: TGCAGTGCTAACGTCCCGGGACTAGCAGGGGTTGGCGCAGATACGCAGTATTTT
j_call: TRBJ2-4; v_call: TRBV6-2/TRBV6-3; d_call: -; clone_size: -; cdr3_aa: CASSRDLAKNIQYF; cdr3_nt: TGTGCCAGCAGTCGGGACCTAGCCAAAAACATTCAGTACTTC
j_call: TRBJ2-2; v_call: TRBV12-3/TRBV12-4; d_call: -; clone_size: many; cdr3_aa: CASSWLGLGELFF; cdr3_nt: TGTGCCAGCAGTTGGTTGGGCCTCGGGGAGCTGTTTTTT
j_call: TRBJ1-2; v_call: TRBV28; d_call: TRBD1; clone_size: many; cdr3_aa: CASSFGQGAGGYTF; cdr3_nt: TGTGCCAGCAGTTTCGGACAGGGGGCCGGTGGCTACACCTTC
j_call: TRBJ2-7; v_call: TRBV3-1; d_call: -; clone_size: -; cdr3_aa: CASSQDVEADEQYF; cdr3_nt: TGTGCCAGCAGCCAAGATGTTGAGGCAGACGAGCAGTACTTC
j_call: TRBJ2-2; v_call: TRBV25-1; d_call: -; clone_size: -; cdr3_aa: CASSDPNTGELFF; cdr3_nt: TGTGCCAGCAGTGATCCGAACACCGGGGAGCTGTTTTTT